The 32 T cell receptor beta chains below come from one sample, sequenced in a study of T cell responses to AZD1222 COVID-19 vaccine. Sequenced by immunoSEQ multiplex PCR; TCRdb stores in-frame clones only, minus some. The sample has 100,000 to 150,000 clones; about 86% are singletons. Source: peripheral blood, taken 28 days after the second AZD1222 dose. The receptors were gathered from an adult who received the AZD1222 COVID-19 vaccine.

The chain links TRBV6-1 to TRBJ1-3; the D gene is possibly TRBD1 (5 bases). In germline, CDR1 is MNHNS, CDR2 SASEGT. The CDR3 runs 16 residues. The V and J ends lost 0 bases and 2 bases respectively, with 11 bases between them. The CDR3 nucleotides are TGTGCCAGCAGTGAAGCGATCGGGACGACTGGAAACACCATATATTTT. Translated: CASSEAIGTTGNTIYF.

The gene calls are TRBV7-9 and TRBJ1-1; D is unclear. The CDR3 has 14 amino acids. V was cut by 3 bases and J by 5 bases, with 13 bases left in between. The germline V gene has CDR1 SEHNR and CDR2 FQNEAQ (reference sequence). The chain's CDR3 is CASSFDVSKTEAFF. CDR3 in DNA: TGTGCCAGCAGCTTTGACGTATCAAAAACTGAAGCTTTCTTT.

The rearrangement joins TRBV6-5 to TRBJ1-2, with D unclear. V was clipped by 2 bases and J by 1 base, with 5 bases between them. CDR1 is MNHEY and CDR2 is SVGAGI in the germline V gene. CDR3 length equals 13 residues. CDR3 sequence: CASSYESNYGYTF. As DNA, the CDR3 is TGTGCCAGCAGTTACGAGAGTAACTATGGCTACACCTTC.

The table lists this clone with a few counts. The J gene is TRBJ2-3, the V gene TRBV29-1; no definite D call. The CDR3 runs 12 residues. V was shortened by 4 bases and J by 1 base, with 6 bases between the two germline ends. Germline lookup yields CDR1 SQVTM and CDR2 ANQGSEA. For the CDR3, the DNA is TGCAGCGTTGGACGACGCACAGATACGCAGTATTTT. As protein: CSVGRRTDTQYF.

V gene TRBV6-5 combines with J gene TRBJ1-6; the match to TRBD1 covers 9 bases. V trimming: 5 bases; J trimming: 6 bases; junction bases outside the gene matches: 5. Germline assignment: CDR1 MNHEY and CDR2 SVGAGI. The CDR3 loop spans 15 amino acids. The CDR3 here is CASSKRGQGNSPLHF. As DNA, the CDR3 is TGTGCCAGCAGTAAACGGGGACAGGGTAATTCACCCCTCCACTTT.

The gene calls are TRBV6-9 and TRBJ2-7; TRBD1 aligns across 9 bases. Germline lookup yields CDR1 MNHGY and CDR2 SVAAGI. The V and J ends lost 3 bases and 5 bases, in that order; junction bases with no gene match: 5. The CDR3 covers 14 residues. This CDR3 reads CASSYGTGFNEQYF. CDR3 nucleotide sequence: TGTGCCAGCAGTTACGGGACAGGGTTCAACGAGCAGTACTTC.

The CDR3 protein is CASSQGTLVNSPLHF. Here the CDR3 DNA reads TGTGCCAGCAGCCAAGGAACCCTGGTGAATTCACCCCTCCACTTT. The chain uses TRBV3-1 (or the pseudogene TRBV3-2) and TRBJ1-6, with D unresolved. The CDR3 contains 15 residues. Trimming removed 1 base at V and 7 bases at J, with 11 bases between. CDR1 and CDR2 (germline): LGHDT, YNNKEL (reference sequence).

The V gene is TRBV7-2, the J gene TRBJ2-5; no clear D gene. The CDR3 runs 14 residues. The V gene lost 5 bases and the J gene lost 5 bases, with 15 bases spanning the gap. Germline CDR1 is SGHTA and CDR2 is FQGNSA. The CDR3 DNA reads as TGTGCCAGCAGCCTCACTTTTGGCGATGAGACCCAGTACTTC. It is translated as CASSLTFGDETQYF.

The table lists this clone with a few counts. The chain combines TRBV7-2 with TRBJ2-2, with TRBD2 matching 9 bases. The CDR3 has 15 amino acids. With 5 bases clipped from V and 4 bases from J, the junction kept 5 bases outside the gene matches. CDR1 SGHTA and CDR2 FQGNSA come from the germline V gene. The CDR3 spells CASSRGLAITGELFF. CDR3 bases: TGTGCCAGCAGCCGGGGACTAGCCATCACCGGGGAGCTGTTTTTT.

This chain connects TRBV9 to TRBJ2-3, with 8 bases lining up with TRBD2. Germline V gives CDR1 SGDLS, CDR2 YYNGEE. V lost 3 bases, J lost 2 bases, and 8 bases stayed unmatched. The CDR3 totals 16 residues. The CDR3 region has the DNA TGTGCCAGCAGCGCGCCGCTAGCGGGCTTCACAGATACGCAGTATTTT. Amino acids: CASSAPLAGFTDTQYF. Variable domain in full (rest from reference TRBV9 and TRBJ2-3): DSGVTQTPKHLITATGQRVTLRCSPRSGDLSVYWYQQSLDQGLQFLIQYYNGEERAKGNILERFSAQQFPDLHSELNLSSLELGDSALYFCASSAPLAGFTDTQYFGPGTRLTVL.

The chain links TRBV7-2 to TRBJ2-7; D ambiguous. The CDR3 has 13 amino acids. V lost 6 bases and J lost 0, with 9 bases in between. CDR1 is SGHTA and CDR2 is FQGNSA in the germline V gene. CDR3 nucleotides: TGTGCCAGCAGTAGATTTAGCTCCTACGAGCAGTACTTC. Amino acids: CASSRFSSYEQYF.

This chain links TRBV9 with TRBJ2-3; TRBD2 matches 8 bases. Germline V CDR1 and CDR2: SGDLS, YYNGEE. The ends lost 3 bases at V and 4 bases at J; junction bases unmatched: 7. The CDR3 has 15 amino acids. The CDR3 sequence is CASSDLTSVADTQYF. The CDR3 region has the DNA TGTGCCAGCAGCGACTTGACTAGCGTAGCAGATACGCAGTATTTT.

V gene TRBV28 combines with J gene TRBJ2-5, with D unclear. The length of the CDR3 is 14 residues. Trimming left V 4 bases short and J 13 bases short, with 22 bases between. Germline values: CDR1 MDHEN, CDR2 SYDVKM. CDR3 coding DNA: TGTGCCAGCAGTTCGACCCGACGACTGGTTAATGCGTACTTC. This encodes CASSSTRRLVNAYF.

The CDR3 DNA follows: TGTGCCAGCAGCGTAGAGCCTTTCACCTACGAGCAGTACTTC. It yields the protein CASSVEPFTYEQYF. V usage is TRBV9 and J usage is TRBJ2-7; D not resolved. The CDR3 extends over 14 amino acids. Germline V gene data show CDR1 as SGDLS and CDR2 as YYNGEE. The germline V and J ends were trimmed by 0 bases and 2 bases, with 9 bases remaining between them.

This clone was picked up a small number of times. J is TRBJ1-4 and V is TRBV5-1; 10 bases fit TRBD1. This CDR3 region has 15 residues. Per germline, CDR1 SGHRS and CDR2 YFSETQ. V lost 3 bases to trimming and J lost 8 bases; unmatched junction nucleotides: 7. CDR3 loop: CASSYRTGGGEKLFF. Here the CDR3 DNA reads TGCGCCAGCAGCTATAGGACAGGGGGAGGAGAAAAACTGTTTTTT.

The CDR3 bases are TGTGCCAGCAGCTTAGCAGGGGTGAAAGGTGGCTACACCTTC. Protein product: CASSLAGVKGGYTF. V is TRBV7-8 and J is TRBJ1-2, with a tentative D call TRBD1 (5 bases). Germline V gene data show CDR1 as SGHVS and CDR2 as FQNEAQ. V was shortened by 0 bases and J by 7 bases, with 12 bases between the two germline ends. The CDR3 is 14 amino acids. The variable domain in full, with the rest retrieved from reference TRBV7-8 and TRBJ1-2, is GAGVSQSPRYKVAKRGQDVALRCDPISGHVSLFWYQQALGQGPEFLTYFQNEAQLDKSGLPSDRFFAERPEGSVSTLKIQRTQQEDSAVYLCASSLAGVKGGYTFGSGTRLTVV.

V usage is TRBV5-6 and J usage is TRBJ2-7; D not resolved. V was pared by 1 base and J by 3 bases, with 5 bases between. Germline V gene data show CDR1 as SGHDT and CDR2 as YYEEEE. This CDR3 has 12 amino acids. CDR3 bases: TGTGCCAGCAGCTTGTCGGGCTACGAGCAGTACTTC. Residues: CASSLSGYEQYF.

The chain has TRBV29-1 and TRBJ1-1; no reliable D call. This CDR3 has 13 residues. Looked up from germline, CDR1 is SQVTM and CDR2 is ANQGSEA. V was shortened by 2 bases and J by 4 bases, with 11 bases between the two germline ends. The CDR3 region has the DNA TGCAGCGTTGAATGGGGTTTGGGCACTGAAGCTTTCTTT. Its translation: CSVEWGLGTEAFF.

V is TRBV5-6 and J is TRBJ2-1; D may be TRBD1 or TRBD2 (5 bases each). V was cut by 1 base and J by 8 bases, with 16 bases left in between. Germline V lookup: CDR1 SGHDT, CDR2 YYEEEE. The CDR3 extends over 15 amino acids. Here the CDR3 DNA reads TGTGCCAGCAGCTTGAGCGGCGAGGGGTCGGATGAGCAGTTCTTC. Its protein is CASSLSGEGSDEQFF.

The chain recombines TRBV18 with TRBJ1-3; D unresolved. CDR1 is KGHSH, CDR2 LQKENI, per germline. The germline V and J ends were trimmed by 1 base and 0 bases, with 19 bases remaining between them. The CDR3 has 19 amino acids. The CDR3: CASSPLLTPGRTSGNTIYF. The DNA for the CDR3 is TGTGCCAGCTCACCACTGTTAACTCCTGGACGTACCTCTGGAAACACCATATATTTT.

The genes are TRBV3-1 (or the pseudogene TRBV3-2) and TRBJ1-2; maybe TRBD1 (6 bases). Trimming cost V 4 bases and J 3 bases, with 21 bases left between them. This CDR3 has 17 residues. In germline, CDR1 is LGHDT, CDR2 YNNKEL (reference sequence). CDR3 in amino acids: CASSLLLQGGSDYGYTF. The CDR3 coding sequence is TGTGCCAGCAGCCTACTTTTACAGGGCGGCTCGGACTATGGCTACACCTTC.

This clone was seen only a few times. The chain couples TRBV6-1 to TRBJ2-7, with TRBD2 matching 14 bases. Germline assignment: CDR1 MNHNS and CDR2 SASEGT. The CDR3 contains 18 residues. With V trimmed by 1 base and J by 4 bases, 9 bases remained unmatched. CDR3 nucleotides: TGTGCCAGCAGTGAAGGGCCGCTGGGACTAGCGGGAGAATACGAGCAGTACTTC. Its protein product is CASSEGPLGLAGEYEQYF.

The chain carries TRBV3-1 (or the pseudogene TRBV3-2) and TRBJ2-2; no reliable D call. V lost 0 bases to trimming and J lost 7 bases, with 12 bases between them. The CDR3 runs 15 residues. Germline-derived CDR1 and CDR2 are LGHDT and YNNKEL (reference sequence). This chain's CDR3 is CASSQDSDPFGELFF. CDR3 nucleotide sequence: TGTGCCAGCAGCCAAGATTCTGATCCGTTCGGGGAGCTGTTTTTT.

DNA of the CDR3: TGCGCCAGCAGCCAACAGCTAGGGCAGGGACAAGAGACCCAGTACTTC. It yields the protein CASSQQLGQGQETQYF. V usage is TRBV4-1 and J usage is TRBJ2-5; possible D gene TRBD1, 5 bases. Germline V lookup: CDR1 MGHRA, CDR2 YSYEKL. CDR3 length: 16 amino acids. Trimming pared 2 bases from V and 2 bases from J, leaving 15 bases between.

This clone was recorded once. The chain carries TRBV28 and TRBJ2-1; a possible D gene is TRBD2 (11 bases). CDR1 is MDHEN, CDR2 SYDVKM, per germline. The CDR3 has 21 residues. Trimming removed 6 bases from V and 4 bases from J, with 34 bases in between. The CDR3 sequence is CASSYLWTGGLAGGGYNEQFF. In nucleotides, the CDR3 is TGTGCCAGCAGCTATCTGTGGACAGGGGGTCTAGCGGGAGGCGGGTACAATGAGCAGTTCTTC.

The V and J genes are TRBV5-1 and TRBJ2-7, with D possibly matching TRBD1 (6 bases). V lost 0 bases, J lost 3 bases, and 16 bases lay in between. Germline V gives CDR1 SGHRS, CDR2 YFSETQ. The CDR3 runs to 16 residues. In DNA form, the CDR3 reads TGCGCCAGCAGCTTGGGGGGGCATAATGTTATCTACGAGCAGTACTTC. As protein: CASSLGGHNVIYEQYF.

The V gene is TRBV28, the J gene TRBJ2-7; D uncertain. The germline V gene has CDR1 MDHEN and CDR2 SYDVKM. This CDR3 has 14 amino acids. Trimming stripped 5 bases from V and 1 base from J, with 12 bases between. The CDR3, as DNA: TGTGCCAGCAGTCCCTTAATCGGTTCCTACGAGCAGTACTTC. Encoded protein: CASSPLIGSYEQYF.

The CDR3 region has the DNA TGTGCCAGCAGCGTTAACAGGGACCACCACGAGCAGTACTTC. The encoded protein is CASSVNRDHHEQYF. The V and J genes are TRBV9 and TRBJ2-7, with D perhaps TRBD1 (6 bases). The germline gives CDR1 SGDLS, CDR2 YYNGEE. Trimming shortened V by 2 bases and J by 5 bases, and 14 bases separated the two germline ends. The CDR3 has 14 amino acids.

The chain is built from TRBV4-1 and TRBJ2-1; D not certain. Looked up from germline, CDR1 is MGHRA and CDR2 is YSYEKL. V gave up 0 bases and J gave up 5 bases, with 14 bases separating them. The CDR3 loop spans 16 amino acids. The chain's CDR3 is CASSQEPVITNNEQFF. Here the CDR3 DNA reads TGCGCCAGCAGCCAAGAACCGGTCATCACTAACAATGAGCAGTTCTTC.

This sequence joins TRBV4-3 and TRBJ2-1; D is unclear. Trimming removed 0 bases at V and 4 bases at J, with 10 bases between. This CDR3 comprises 15 residues. From germline, CDR1 is LGHNA and CDR2 YSLEER. CDR3 bases: TGCGCCAGCAGCCAAGATAGGGCCTCTTACAATGAGCAGTTCTTC. Encoded protein: CASSQDRASYNEQFF.

The chain recombines TRBV7-9 with TRBJ2-7; D call uncertain. Between the trimmed V and J ends, which lost 5 bases and 5 bases, there was a span of 10 bases. This CDR3 comprises 12 residues. Germline V lookup: CDR1 SEHNR, CDR2 FQNEAQ (reference sequence). This CDR3 is CASSRPVNEQYF. The CDR3 DNA is TGTGCCAGCAGCCGCCCTGTCAACGAGCAGTACTTC. The whole variable domain, filled in from reference TRBV7-9 and TRBJ2-7, reads DTGVSQNPRHKITKRGQNVTFRCDPISEHNRLYWYRQTLGQGPEFLTYFQNEAQLEKSRLLSDRFSAERPKGSFSTLEIQRTEQGDSAMYLCASSRPVNEQYFGPGTRLTVT.

In regard to this clone: A much larger clone lies one base from this, so it may be a read error. Other DNA sequences in the sample encode the same CDR3. The chain couples TRBV9 to TRBJ2-2; tentatively, D is TRBD1 (6 bases). Per germline, CDR1 SGDLS and CDR2 YYNGEE. This CDR3 is 17 amino acids long. CDR3 DNA: TGCGCCAGCAGCGTAGGGGGACGCCCGCAGCCGTCCGGGGAGCTGTTTTTT. Amino acids: CASSVGGRPQPSGELFF.